The 32 T cell receptor beta chains presented below share a single source sample, sequenced in a study of identifying expanded T cells in peripheral blood (dated by TCRdb to between 2018 and 2021). Receptors were amplified or captured by the immunoSEQ multiplex PCR assay. TCRdb retrieved this table from immuneACCESS and kept in-frame rearrangements only. Not all clones are present; in checked studies, unresolved V genes account for under half, and no reason is known for the remainder. The table for this sample lists under 95,000 clones; about 88% of them were counted only once. The top ten hold 2.5% to 3.5% of the sample. Sequencing was done on a sample of blood. The receptors shown here come from a person aged 18-70 years in good health.

CDR3 bases: TGTGCCAGCAGTTCGCGACTAGCGGGATCCTACAATGAGCAGTTCTTC. Translating it yields CASSSRLAGSYNEQFF. The V call is TRBV28, the J call TRBJ2-1; 11 bases are a match to TRBD2. The CDR3 is made up of 16 amino acids. From germline, CDR1 is MDHEN and CDR2 SYDVKM. V was pared by 4 bases and J by 1 base, with 3 bases of the junction left unmatched.

The rearrangement links TRBV6-6 to TRBJ1-2, with a weak D call TRBD1 (6 bases). V was pared by 6 bases and J by 4 bases, with 15 bases between. This CDR3 is 14 amino acids long. Germline CDR1 reads MNHNY; CDR2 reads SVGAGI (reference sequence). This CDR3 reads CASRPQGTTYGYTF. CDR3 DNA sequence: TGTGCCAGCAGACCCCAGGGGACTACCTATGGCTACACCTTC.

This clone was picked up a small number of times. This rearrangement joins TRBV6-5 to TRBJ1-2; TRBD1 is a possible D gene (5 bases). The CDR3 consists of 11 residues. V was cut by 6 bases and J by 5 bases, with 7 bases left in between. Germline V CDR1 and CDR2: MNHEY, SVGAGI. In DNA form, the CDR3 reads TGTGCCAGCAGGCAGGGATATGGCTACACCTTC. This translates into CASRQGYGYTF.

The rearrangement joins TRBV4-3 to TRBJ2-5, with D possibly called TRBD1 or TRBD2 (5 bases each). Germline loops: CDR1 LGHNA, CDR2 YSLEER. The length of the CDR3 is 15 residues. The germline V and J ends were trimmed by 0 bases and 0 bases, with 8 bases remaining between them. This CDR3 reads CASSQEWGYQETQYF. The CDR3 DNA sequence: TGCGCCAGCAGCCAAGAGTGGGGGTACCAAGAGACCCAGTACTTC.

V is TRBV5-4 and J is TRBJ1-3; 7 bases are a match to TRBD1. The CDR3 consists of 14 residues. From germline, CDR1 is SGHNT and CDR2 YYREEE (reference sequence). The trim removed 3 bases at V and 0 bases at J, leaving 0 bases unmatched. CDR3 in DNA: TGTGCCAGCAGCTGGGACAGCTCTGGAAACACCATATATTTT. Translated: CASSWDSSGNTIYF.

J is TRBJ1-4 and V is TRBV25-1; D is perhaps TRBD1 (6 bases). Germline loops: CDR1 MGHDK, CDR2 SYGVNS. This CDR3 contains 13 residues. V dropped 5 bases and J dropped 7 bases, with 11 bases sitting between them. The CDR3 region has the DNA TGTGCCAGCAGTTGGACAGACGGTGAAAAACTGTTTTTT. Its translation is CASSWTDGEKLFF.

This clone was seen only a few times. The V gene is TRBV7-9, the J gene TRBJ2-3, with D possibly TRBD1 on 6 matching bases. The CDR3 totals 15 residues. The germline gives CDR1 SEHNR, CDR2 FQNEAQ (reference sequence). V was trimmed by 1 base and J by 2 bases, leaving 10 bases between them. Here the CDR3 DNA reads TGTGCCAGCAGCTTAGGGGGGCGGAACACAGATACGCAGTATTTT. Amino acids: CASSLGGRNTDTQYF.

This clone was seen only once. V and J are TRBV7-2 and TRBJ1-2, with D hard to call. V shed 2 bases and J shed 5 bases, with 6 bases lying between them. The germline gives CDR1 SGHTA, CDR2 FQGNSA. This CDR3 contains 12 residues. CDR3 in amino acids: CASSLNSYGYTF. The CDR3, as DNA: TGTGCCAGCAGCTTAAACAGTTATGGCTACACCTTC.

CDR3 amino acids: CAISQDPSGELFF. The CDR3 DNA sequence: TGTGCCATCAGCCAGGACCCCAGTGGGGAGCTGTTTTTT. V usage is TRBV10-3 and J usage is TRBJ2-2, with D hard to call. This CDR3 is built from 13 residues. Germline CDR1 is ENHRY and CDR2 is SYGVKD. Trimming cost V 6 bases and J 8 bases, with 13 bases left between them.

This clone was picked up one time. The chain employs TRBV29-1 and TRBJ2-1, with D perhaps matching TRBD1 or TRBD2 (7 bases each). The germline gives CDR1 SQVTM, CDR2 ANQGSEA. Trimming stripped 5 bases from V and 7 bases from J, with 27 bases between. This CDR3 is built from 17 residues. CDR3 amino acids: CSVPPGGGGRRGNEQFF. CDR3 coding DNA: TGCAGCGTTCCACCCGGAGGGGGCGGGAGAAGGGGGAATGAGCAGTTCTTC.

This chain's CDR3 is CASSYHDAQQETQYF. The CDR3 nucleotides are TGTGCCAGCAGTTACCACGACGCTCAACAAGAGACCCAGTACTTC. This sequence joins TRBV6-5 and TRBJ2-5; D is undetermined. There are 15 residues in the CDR3. V lost 2 bases and J lost 2, with 12 bases in between. The germline CDR1 and CDR2 sequences are MNHEY and SVGAGI.

CDR3 coding DNA: TGTGCCAGCAGTCCGCTGTTGACAATACTGAATGAGCAGTTCTTC. This gives the protein CASSPLLTILNEQFF. The gene calls are TRBV2 and TRBJ2-1; D gene ambiguous. From germline, CDR1 is SNHLY and CDR2 FYNNEI. The ends were cut back, 5 bases at V and 7 bases at J, with 18 bases in the middle. This CDR3 contains 15 residues.

This chain uses TRBV6-5 with TRBJ2-5; no reliable D call. CDR1 and CDR2 from the germline V gene are MNHEY and SVGAGI. Between the trimmed V and J ends, which lost 4 bases and 3 bases, there was a span of 6 bases. The CDR3 is 12 amino acids. CDR3 loop: CASSFHEETQYF. In nucleotides, the CDR3 is TGTGCCAGCAGTTTTCACGAAGAGACCCAGTACTTC.

V usage is TRBV23-1 and J usage is TRBJ2-5; no clear D gene. TRBV23-1 is recorded as an ORF, its role being uncertain. With 4 bases removed from V and 2 bases from J, the gap between germline ends came to 11 bases. CDR3 length: 14 amino acids. The CDR3, as DNA: TGCGCCAGCAGTCGCCGCCTAGAGCAAGAGACCCAGTACTTC. Its translation: CASSRRLEQETQYF.

The chain carries TRBV11-2 and TRBJ2-7; 9 bases are a match to TRBD2. This CDR3 has 18 amino acids. Germline V CDR1 and CDR2: SGHAT, FQNNGV. The V segment lost 4 bases and the J segment 4 bases; nucleotides outside the gene matches: 17. The CDR3 spells CASSSLLREGPGGYEQYF. The CDR3 DNA reads TGTGCCAGCAGCTCCCTCTTGCGGGAGGGCCCGGGGGGTTACGAGCAGTACTTC.

The chain recombines TRBV7-6 with TRBJ2-1; 14 bases align to TRBD2. The ends lost 5 bases at V and 1 base at J; junction bases unmatched: 1. CDR1 SGHVS and CDR2 FNYEAQ come from the germline V gene. The CDR3 has 16 residues. The CDR3 DNA reads TGTGCCAGCAGCCGACTAGCGGGGGGGTCCTACAATGAGCAGTTCTTC. Translating it yields CASSRLAGGSYNEQFF.

The CDR3 DNA reads as TGTGCCAGCAGCGTAGCGGTTTCGAACACCGGGGAGCTGTTTTTT. This encodes CASSVAVSNTGELFF. This chain joins TRBV9 and TRBJ2-2; D is uncertain. This CDR3 is 15 amino acids long. V lost 0 bases, J lost 0 bases, and 6 bases lay in between. Germline lookup yields CDR1 SGDLS and CDR2 YYNGEE.

The chain links TRBV13 to TRBJ2-5, with TRBD1 matching 8 bases. CDR3 length equals 16 residues. The germline CDR1 and CDR2 sequences are PRHDT and FYEKMQ (reference sequence). V was clipped by 5 bases and J by 2 bases; unmatched bases: 10. The CDR3 DNA reads TGTGCCAGCAGCCCGTCGCAGGGGGCTGGTCAAGAGACCCAGTACTTC. Translating gives CASSPSQGAGQETQYF.

The chain joins TRBV4-1 to TRBJ1-1; D is ambiguous. Trimming took off 2 bases at V and 0 bases at J, with 10 bases between the two ends. The CDR3 is 15 residues long. Looked up from germline, CDR1 is MGHRA and CDR2 is YSYEKL. This CDR3 is CASSQTAALNTEAFF. The CDR3 DNA sequence: TGCGCCAGCAGCCAAACGGCAGCATTGAACACTGAAGCTTTCTTT.

This chain uses TRBV5-4 with TRBJ2-5; a weak D match, TRBD2 (6 bases). The V gene's germline CDR1 is SGHNT and CDR2 YYREEE (reference sequence). The ends were cut back, 5 bases at V and 5 bases at J, with 16 bases in the middle. This CDR3 is built from 14 residues. The CDR3 coding sequence is TGTGCCAGCAGGTTACTAGCATTTGGGGAGACCCAGTACTTC. Translated: CASRLLAFGETQYF. The complete variable domain, with remaining parts taken from reference TRBV5-4 and TRBJ2-5, reads ETGVTQSPTHLIKTRGQQVTLRCSSQSGHNTVSWYQQALGQGPQFIFQYYREEENGRGNFPPRFSGLQFPNYSSELNVNALELDDSALYLCASRLLAFGETQYFGPGTRLLVL.

The chain employs TRBV5-5 and TRBJ1-1, with 9 bases lining up with TRBD1. The V gene's germline CDR1 is SGHKS and CDR2 YYEKEE (reference sequence). The CDR3 has 15 residues. V lost 5 bases, J lost 3 bases, and 8 bases stayed unmatched. CDR3 nucleotides: TGTGCCAGCAGGCCTACAGGGGGCGCGGACACTGAAGCTTTCTTT. Amino acids: CASRPTGGADTEAFF.

J is TRBJ2-7 and V is TRBV9; D remains ambiguous. CDR1 and CDR2 from the germline V gene are SGDLS and YYNGEE. V was shortened by 0 bases and J by 0 bases, with 10 bases between the two germline ends. This CDR3 comprises 15 residues. CDR3 residues: CASSVGGESSYEQYF. Here the CDR3 DNA reads TGTGCCAGCAGCGTAGGGGGTGAAAGCTCCTACGAGCAGTACTTC.

V and J are TRBV29-1 and TRBJ1-2; no clear D. Germline V gene lookup returns CDR1 SQVTM and CDR2 ANQGSEA. Trimming pared 0 bases from V and 0 bases from J, leaving 8 bases between. CDR3 length: 14 residues. This CDR3 is CSVEEADSNYGYTF. The DNA of the CDR3 is TGCAGCGTTGAAGAGGCGGACTCTAACTATGGCTACACCTTC.

V is TRBV11-2 and J is TRBJ1-2; no clear D gene. V lost 2 bases and J 0 bases, leaving 7 bases between the germline ends. Germline lookup yields CDR1 SGHAT and CDR2 FQNNGV. The CDR3 is 14 residues long. CDR3 sequence (DNA): TGTGCCAGCAGCTTAAGGGCTACTAACTATGGCTACACCTTC. Translated: CASSLRATNYGYTF.

The V call is TRBV7-2, the J call TRBJ2-7; D may be TRBD2 (7 bases). The CDR3 covers 15 residues. CDR1 and CDR2 (germline): SGHTA, FQGNSA. V was trimmed by 6 bases and J by 1 base, leaving 16 bases between them. CDR3: CASSLKGEGSYEQYF. The CDR3 nucleotides are TGTGCCAGCAGTCTAAAGGGGGAGGGGTCCTACGAGCAGTACTTC. The full variable domain, completed using reference TRBV7-2 and TRBJ2-7, is GAGVSQSPSNKVTEKGKDVELRCDPISGHTALYWYRQSLGQGLEFLIYFQGNSAPDKSGLPSDRFSAERTGGSVSTLTIQRTQQEDSAVYLCASSLKGEGSYEQYFGPGTRLTVT.

The chain employs TRBV15 and TRBJ2-1, with a weak D call TRBD2 (6 bases). V shed 3 bases and J shed 2 bases, with 11 bases lying between them. The CDR3 sequence is 15 residues long. Per germline, CDR1 LNHNV and CDR2 YYDKDF (reference sequence). CDR3 residues: CATSSGLATYNEQFF. In DNA form, the CDR3 reads TGTGCCACCAGCAGTGGTCTAGCGACCTACAATGAGCAGTTCTTC. Variable domain in full (rest from reference TRBV15 and TRBJ2-1): DAMVIQNPRYQVTQFGKPVTLSCSQTLNHNVMYWYQQKSSQAPKLLFHYYDKDFNNEADTPDNFQSRRPNTSFCFLDIRSPGLGDTAMYLCATSSGLATYNEQFFGPGTRLTVL.

CDR3 region: CASSPRTSASSGANVLTF. DNA of the CDR3: TGTGCCAGTAGTCCCCGCACCAGCGCCAGCTCTGGGGCCAACGTCCTGACTTTC. The rearrangement uses TRBV19 and TRBJ2-6; D uncertain. CDR3 size: 18 residues. Trimming shortened V by 5 bases and J by 0 bases, and 17 bases separated the two germline ends. The germline V gene encodes CDR1 LNHDA and CDR2 SQIVND (reference sequence).

In this sample, this clone turned up once. The chain joins TRBV27 to TRBJ1-6; 8 bases are a match to TRBD1. CDR1 and CDR2 from the germline V gene are MNHEY and SMNVEV (reference sequence). The V segment lost 4 bases and the J segment 11 bases; nucleotides outside the gene matches: 13. The CDR3 is 16 residues long. This CDR3 is CASSSFPGQGSAPLHF. The CDR3 nucleotides are TGTGCCAGCAGTTCATTTCCAGGACAGGGCTCAGCACCCCTCCACTTT.

The rearrangement uses TRBV30 and TRBJ1-1, with unresolved D. Germline CDR1 reads GTSNPN; CDR2 reads SVGIG (reference sequence). The CDR3 has 12 residues. Trimming cost V 2 bases and J 6 bases, with 10 bases left between them. CDR3 in amino acids: CAWSPWGSEAFF. The CDR3 DNA reads TGTGCCTGGAGTCCTTGGGGATCTGAAGCTTTCTTT.

The chain uses TRBV2 and TRBJ2-2; D possibly matches TRBD1 or TRBD2 (7 bases each). Looked up from germline, CDR1 is SNHLY and CDR2 is FYNNEI. The CDR3 covers 13 residues. V gave up 10 bases and J gave up 5 bases, with 14 bases separating them. CDR3 in amino acids: CATTRGGTGELFF. As DNA, the CDR3 is TGTGCCACGACCAGGGGGGGAACCGGGGAGCTGTTTTTT.

The rearrangement links TRBV10-3 to TRBJ2-5; 14 bases are shared with TRBD2. The CDR3 is 16 residues long. Germline assignment: CDR1 ENHRY and CDR2 SYGVKD. The J segment lost 1 base and the V segment lost 10 bases, leaving 8 bases of the junction unmatched. The CDR3 sequence: CATGLAGGNFQETQYF. The DNA of the CDR3 is TGTGCCACAGGACTAGCGGGGGGCAATTTCCAAGAGACCCAGTACTTC.

The V call is TRBV6-5, the J call TRBJ1-3; 7 bases agree with TRBD1. V lost 6 bases, J lost 2 bases, and 7 bases stayed unmatched. Germline V gene lookup returns CDR1 MNHEY and CDR2 SVGAGI. The CDR3 runs to 15 residues. The CDR3 DNA reads TGTGCCAGCAGCCGGGACAGAGGCGCTGGAAACACCATATATTTT. Translated, it gives CASSRDRGAGNTIYF.